The 4 T cell receptor beta chains below were found in one sample sequenced in a study of PD-L1 blockade in urothelial cancer. Assay: immunoSEQ multiplex PCR; the TCRdb copy retains only in-frame clones and omits some. Among roughly 50,000 clones, roughly 80% were seen once, and the ten largest hold approximately 8.3%. Time point: peripheral blood 6 weeks after treatment start. The sequencing here drew on PBMCs, taken around atezolizumab (anti-PD-L1) treatment. These receptors came from a man in his 70s with urothelial cancer.

This sequence joins TRBV6-1 and TRBJ1-6; the match to TRBD1 covers 10 bases. There are 14 residues in the CDR3. Germline loops: CDR1 MNHNS, CDR2 SASEGT. Trimming at V came to 6 bases and at J to 7 bases, leaving 3 bases not matched to a gene. CDR3 loop: CASRMGQGNSPLHF. The DNA of the CDR3 is TGTGCCAGCAGGATGGGACAGGGGAATTCACCCCTCCACTTT.

This clone was recorded a few times. The chain combines TRBV29-1 with TRBJ2-1; a possible D gene is TRBD2 (7 bases). This CDR3 is built from 18 residues. Trimming removed 4 bases at V and 4 bases at J, with 26 bases between. In germline, CDR1 is SQVTM, CDR2 ANQGSEA. This CDR3 reads CSVVKVTAGADVYNEQFF. CDR3 DNA sequence: TGCAGCGTTGTTAAGGTAACGGCGGGGGCCGACGTTTACAATGAGCAGTTCTTC.

V and J are TRBV6-5 and TRBJ2-1; TRBD2 matches 12 bases. This CDR3 region has 16 residues. The junction had 8 bases not matched to a gene; V was cut back by 2 bases and J by 9 bases. Germline CDR1 is MNHEY and CDR2 is SVGAGI. The CDR3 DNA follows: TGTGCCAGCAGTTACCAAAGACTAGCGGGAGCTAGTGAGCAGTTCTTC. Its translation: CASSYQRLAGASEQFF.

This clone was seen only a few times. V and J are TRBV5-4 and TRBJ2-1; weak D call: TRBD1 (6 bases). The CDR3 has 15 residues. CDR1 and CDR2 (germline): SGHNT, YYREEE (reference sequence). The germline V and J ends were trimmed by 4 bases and 5 bases, with 16 bases remaining between them. The CDR3: CASSRQVIGDNEQFF. In nucleotides, the CDR3 is TGTGCCAGCAGCCGACAGGTGATAGGGGACAATGAGCAGTTCTTC.